This T cell receptor beta chain was obtained from a study of T cells after yellow fever vaccination. Germline loops: CDR1 SGHTA, CDR2 FQGNSA. The ends were cut back, 5 bases at V and 7 bases at J, with 15 bases in the middle. The CDR3 runs to 14 residues. TCRdb used MiXCR to reprocess the 5' RACE reads, holding one entry per CDR3 protein. The sample yields about 150,000 distinct CDR3 sequences, under 7% seen once. Comment on this clonotype: Just one base apart from a much larger clone, this may be a read error.

This receptor was taken from a man in his thirties or forties who received the YFV17D yellow fever vaccine. The V and J genes are TRBV7-2 and TRBJ2-1; D remains ambiguous. The sample here was CD4+ T cells sorted from PBMCs, taken 10 days after the yellow fever booster vaccination. This chain's CDR3 is CASSVQPGLNEQFF. The CDR3 DNA reads as TGTGCCAGCAGCGTACAACCAGGCCTGAATGAGCAGTTCTTC.